The 5 T cell receptor beta chains below come from one sample, sequenced in a study of technical replicates of blood from a handful of donors. TCRdb's table, derived via immunoSEQ multiplex PCR, lists solely in-frame clones and lacks some. The table lists around 61,000 clones, about 86% of them singletons. Sequenced material: PBMCs. Receptor source: a human donor in good health. Some clones in this sample may be carry-over from other donors' samples.

The chain links TRBV4-3 to TRBJ2-6; TRBD1 agrees at 12 bases. Germline CDR1 is LGHNA and CDR2 is YSLEER. The CDR3 has 18 residues. V shed 4 bases and J 4 bases; nucleotides not matched to a gene: 8. The DNA of the CDR3 is TGCGCCAGCAGCCGGGGGACAGGGGGCGAGTTCGGGGCCAACGTCCTGACTTTC. It encodes CASSRGTGGEFGANVLTF.

This clone was seen just once. The rearrangement uses TRBV2 and TRBJ1-5; weak D call: TRBD1 (5 bases). V lost 6 bases, J lost 3 bases, and 9 bases lay in between. The CDR3 runs to 13 residues. CDR1 is SNHLY and CDR2 is FYNNEI in the germline V gene. The CDR3 region has the DNA TGTGCCAGCAGCAGGGTGGACAATCAGCCCCAGCATTTT. Protein product: CASSRVDNQPQHF.

The chain joins TRBV27 to TRBJ2-5; a weak D match, TRBD1 (5 bases). CDR1 is MNHEY and CDR2 is SMNVEV in the germline V gene (reference sequence). V was pared by 5 bases and J by 1 base, with 8 bases between. The CDR3 consists of 13 residues. CDR3 region: CASSPDTQETQYF. The CDR3 nucleotides read TGTGCCAGCAGTCCGGACACCCAAGAGACCCAGTACTTC.

This chain joins TRBV20-1 and TRBJ1-2; a possible D gene is TRBD1 (6 bases). Germline V gives CDR1 DFQATT, CDR2 SNEGSKA (reference sequence). V was trimmed by 5 bases and J by 8 bases, leaving 12 bases between them. This CDR3 region has 11 residues. Written as DNA, the CDR3 is TGCAGTGCTCAGGACAGTAGGGGCTACACCTTC. This translates into CSAQDSRGYTF.

The chain joins TRBV6-5 to TRBJ2-2; TRBD2 aligns across 7 bases. The CDR3 sequence is 14 residues long. CDR1 is MNHEY and CDR2 is SVGAGI in the germline V gene. V shed 8 bases and J 5 bases; nucleotides not matched to a gene: 8. In DNA, the CDR3 is TGTGCCAGCCAATTATCGGGAGGAACCGGGGAGCTGTTTTTT. This sequence encodes CASQLSGGTGELFF.